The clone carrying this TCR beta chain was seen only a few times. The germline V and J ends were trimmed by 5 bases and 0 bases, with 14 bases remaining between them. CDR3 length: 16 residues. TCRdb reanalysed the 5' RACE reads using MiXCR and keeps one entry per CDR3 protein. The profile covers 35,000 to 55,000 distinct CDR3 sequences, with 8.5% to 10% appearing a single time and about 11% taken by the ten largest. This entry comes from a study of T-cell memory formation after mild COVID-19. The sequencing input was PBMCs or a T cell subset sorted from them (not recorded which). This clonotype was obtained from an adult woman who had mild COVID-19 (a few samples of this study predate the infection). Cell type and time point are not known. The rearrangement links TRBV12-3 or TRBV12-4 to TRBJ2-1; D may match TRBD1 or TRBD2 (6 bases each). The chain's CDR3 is CASSPQGGISYNEQFF. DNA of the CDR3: TGTGCCAGCAGTCCGCAAGGGGGGATCTCCTACAATGAGCAGTTCTTC.